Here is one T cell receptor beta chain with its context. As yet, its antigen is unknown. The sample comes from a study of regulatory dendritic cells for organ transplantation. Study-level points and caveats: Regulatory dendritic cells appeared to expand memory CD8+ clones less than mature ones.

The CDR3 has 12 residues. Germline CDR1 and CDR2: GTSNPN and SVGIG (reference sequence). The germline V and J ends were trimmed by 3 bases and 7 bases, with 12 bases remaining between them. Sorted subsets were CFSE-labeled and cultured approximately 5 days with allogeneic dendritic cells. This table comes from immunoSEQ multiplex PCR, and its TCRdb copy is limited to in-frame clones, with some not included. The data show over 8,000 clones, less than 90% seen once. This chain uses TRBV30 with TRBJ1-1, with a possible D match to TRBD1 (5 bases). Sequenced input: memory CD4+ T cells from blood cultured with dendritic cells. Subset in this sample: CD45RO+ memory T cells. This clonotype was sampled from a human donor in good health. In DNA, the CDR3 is TGTGCCTGGAGCAGGGACGGCCATGAAGCTTTCTTT. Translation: CAWSRDGHEAFF.